This entry lists 15 T cell receptor beta chains sequenced from one sample in a study of Ad26.COV2.S vaccination and SARS-CoV-2 variants. The data were produced by immunoSEQ multiplex PCR, yet TCRdb's version contains in-frame clones alone and is incomplete. This table has approximately 300,000 clones, around 81% appearing once. Stated treatment: about 20 received Ad26.COV2.S at low or high dose, single or two shots; about 5 received placebo; per-sample allocation not given. Samples came from day 63 after the first vaccine or placebo injection. The sequencing here drew on peripheral blood, taken in a trial of Ad26.COV2.S vaccine versus placebo. These receptors were taken from a person aged 18-65 years who received the Ad26.COV2.S COVID-19 vaccine or a placebo.

The genes are TRBV19 and TRBJ2-5; 8 positions agree with TRBD2. The CDR3 length is 17 residues. Germline trimming cut 4 bases from V and 4 bases from J; bases unmatched to any gene: 14. Germline assignment: CDR1 LNHDA and CDR2 SQIVND (reference sequence). CDR3 region: CASSTPSGGGQGETQYF. The CDR3 DNA is TGTGCCAGTAGTACACCTTCCGGCGGGGGGCAGGGAGAGACCCAGTACTTC.

The gene calls are TRBV19 and TRBJ2-2; D unclear. The CDR3 loop spans 13 amino acids. V was clipped by 7 bases and J by 4 bases, with 10 bases between them. In germline, CDR1 is LNHDA, CDR2 SQIVND (reference sequence). Here the CDR3 DNA reads TGTGCCAGTATGAACTTCGGCACCGGGGAGCTGTTTTTT. Amino acid sequence: CASMNFGTGELFF.

A few counts support this clone. The J gene is TRBJ1-1, the V gene TRBV11-2; 11 bases line up with TRBD1. The CDR3 loop spans 16 amino acids. Germline assignment: CDR1 SGHAT and CDR2 FQNNGV. The V gene end was trimmed by 7 bases and the J gene end by 4 bases; junction bases not matched to a gene: 11. CDR3 sequence reads: CASTGRGQGASTEAFF. The CDR3 region has the DNA TGTGCCAGCACCGGTCGTGGACAGGGGGCGTCCACTGAAGCTTTCTTT.

The rearrangement uses TRBV5-4 and TRBJ2-3; D may be TRBD1 (6 bases). This CDR3 has 16 residues. Germline V lookup: CDR1 SGHNT, CDR2 YYREEE (reference sequence). Trimming pared 2 bases from V and 0 bases from J, leaving 13 bases between. The CDR3 sequence is CASSFRQVWSTDTQYF. For the CDR3, the DNA is TGTGCCAGCAGCTTTCGACAGGTCTGGAGCACAGATACGCAGTATTTT.

The chain couples TRBV7-9 to TRBJ2-7; D assignment may be TRBD1 or TRBD2 (5 bases each). The germline V gene encodes CDR1 SEHNR and CDR2 FQNEAQ (reference sequence). V lost 5 bases to trimming and J lost 2 bases, with 19 bases between them. The CDR3 runs to 16 residues. The CDR3 DNA follows: TGTGCCAGCAGCCCGGGACCGAACTCCCCCACCTACGAGCAGTACTTC. Its protein product is CASSPGPNSPTYEQYF.

The chain couples TRBV9 to TRBJ2-1; D not certain. Trimming removed 3 bases at V and 7 bases at J, with 17 bases between. CDR3 length: 15 amino acids. Germline CDR1 and CDR2: SGDLS and YYNGEE. This CDR3 is CASSDPSTALNEQFF. The DNA for the CDR3 is TGTGCCAGCAGCGACCCATCGACGGCCTTGAATGAGCAGTTCTTC. The variable domain in full, completed from reference TRBV9 and TRBJ2-1, reads DSGVTQTPKHLITATGQRVTLRCSPRSGDLSVYWYQQSLDQGLQFLIQYYNGEERAKGNILERFSAQQFPDLHSELNLSSLELGDSALYFCASSDPSTALNEQFFGPGTRLTVL.

The CDR3 loop reads CASSYPGQEREQYF. The CDR3 nucleotides are TGTGCCAGCAGCTACCCGGGACAGGAGCGCGAGCAGTACTTC. V gene TRBV5-4 combines with J gene TRBJ2-7, with 8 bases matching TRBD1. The CDR3 length is 14 residues. Germline V gene lookup returns CDR1 SGHNT and CDR2 YYREEE (reference sequence). Trimming at V came to 3 bases and at J to 6 bases, leaving 8 bases not matched to a gene.

V usage is TRBV19 and J usage is TRBJ1-1, with no clear D. CDR1 LNHDA and CDR2 SQIVND come from the germline V gene (reference sequence). The germline V and J ends were trimmed by 6 bases and 0 bases, with 8 bases remaining between them. This CDR3 spans 13 amino acids. The CDR3 spells CASRRAVNTEAFF. In DNA, the CDR3 is TGTGCCAGTAGAAGGGCCGTGAACACTGAAGCTTTCTTT.

V usage is TRBV7-2 and J usage is TRBJ2-1; 11 positions match TRBD1. Trimming took 3 bases from V and 3 from J; bases not matched to a gene: 4. The CDR3 sequence is 16 residues long. The germline CDR1 and CDR2 sequences are SGHTA and FQGNSA. The DNA of the CDR3 is TGTGCCAGCAGCTTGTCCGGGACAGGGGGCTACAATGAGCAGTTCTTC. Residues: CASSLSGTGGYNEQFF.

The chain uses TRBV7-8 and TRBJ2-3; a possible D gene is TRBD2 (7 bases). CDR1 is SGHVS, CDR2 FQNEAQ, per germline. Trimming pared 2 bases from V and 4 bases from J, leaving 16 bases between. CDR3 length: 16 residues. For the CDR3, the DNA is TGTGCCAGCAGCTTACCGTGGGGGGGGCAGTCAGATACGCAGTATTTT. Residues: CASSLPWGGQSDTQYF.

The chain recombines TRBV5-1 with TRBJ2-7; D not certain. The V gene lost 4 bases and the J gene lost 2 bases, with 13 bases spanning the gap. The CDR3 runs to 14 residues. Germline CDR1 and CDR2: SGHRS and YFSETQ. CDR3 sequence reads: CASSLTWKAYEQYF. The CDR3 nucleotides are TGCGCCAGCAGCCTCACGTGGAAGGCCTACGAGCAGTACTTC.

V is TRBV5-1 and J is TRBJ2-2; 9 positions match TRBD1. The V and J ends lost 4 bases and 1 base, in that order; junction bases with no gene match: 8. The germline gives CDR1 SGHRS, CDR2 YFSETQ. This CDR3 is 17 amino acids long. This CDR3 reads CASSPGTGGLNTGELFF. For the CDR3, the DNA is TGCGCCAGCAGCCCTGGTACAGGGGGCCTGAACACCGGGGAGCTGTTTTTT.

This clone was observed once. V and J are TRBV29-1 and TRBJ2-5; TRBD2 agrees at 9 bases. Germline V CDR1 and CDR2: SQVTM, ANQGSEA. J was trimmed by 2 bases and V by 6 bases; bases with no gene match: 7. The CDR3 covers 14 residues. CDR3: CSVAAGGSQETQYF. The CDR3 DNA sequence: TGCAGCGTCGCAGCGGGGGGATCACAAGAGACCCAGTACTTC.

The chain joins TRBV28 to TRBJ1-5; 11 bases map to TRBD1. The CDR3 is 16 amino acids. Trimming took 5 bases from V and 8 from J; bases not matched to a gene: 11. CDR1 is MDHEN, CDR2 SYDVKM, per germline. In nucleotides, the CDR3 is TGTGCCAGCAGTCCCCTGCGGACAGGGGGCGCCGAGCCCCAGCATTTT. It specifies CASSPLRTGGAEPQHF. The full variable domain, with the rest looked up from reference TRBV28 and TRBJ1-5, is DVKVTQSSRYLVKRTGEKVFLECVQDMDHENMFWYRQDPGLGLRLIYFSYDVKMKEKGDIPEGYSVSREKKERFSLILESASTNQTSMYLCASSPLRTGGAEPQHFGDGTRLSIL.

V usage is TRBV2 and J usage is TRBJ2-3; D unresolved. The germline V gene has CDR1 SNHLY and CDR2 FYNNEI. This CDR3 has 12 amino acids. Trimming shortened V by 2 bases and J by 5 bases, and 5 bases separated the two germline ends. The CDR3, as DNA: TGTGCCAGCAGTGAAATCGGAGATACGCAGTATTTT. Translation gives CASSEIGDTQYF.